These T cell receptor beta chains were read from a single sample in a study of cytomegalovirus exposure and HLA in healthy donors. TCRdb keeps only in-frame clones here, not all; method: immunoSEQ multiplex PCR. The table has around 200,000 clones, over 80% seen once. What was sequenced was PBMCs. These receptors all come from a woman between 50 and 59 years old in good health and CMV-seropositive. The CDR3 runs from the conserved cysteine through the conserved F or W.

TRBV6-4	15	TRBJ2-2	CASSATSGGPGELFF
TRBV6-5	14	TRBJ2-1	CASYSSNSYNEQFF
TRBV2	14	TRBJ1-4	CASSEEGRVEKLFF
TRBV9	15	TRBJ1-1	CASSVDSTAGGEAFF
TRBV9	15	TRBJ2-2	CASSVGTGAPGELFF
TRBV5-5	14	TRBJ1-2	CASSLGQVNYGYTF
TRBV4-2	16	TRBJ2-3	CASSQGWDFSTDTQYF
TRBV7-2	15	TRBJ2-3	CASSYSGGGGDTQYF
TRBV9	15	TRBJ2-5	CASSVHGSGQETQYF
TRBV2	15	TRBJ2-1	CASRPGGGTPNEQFF
TRBV21-1	18	TRBJ2-7	CASSKAQAGPLISYEQYF
TRBV19	14	TRBJ1-1	CASRTLLANTEAFF
TRBV30	18	TRBJ1-1	CAWSFWDRGYLRDTEAFF
TRBV19	15	TRBJ1-4	CASSITAGSSSVLFF
TRBV6-1	15	TRBJ1-4	CASSEAGVFYEKLFF
TRBV11-2	16	TRBJ1-1	CASSPATKGAGTEAFF
TRBV7-9	14	TRBJ2-7	CASSFRQGRDEQYF